The 14 T cell receptor beta chains below come from one sample, sequenced in a study of response to subunit inactivated influenza vaccine. TCRdb reprocessed the RT-PCR reads via MiXCR and lists one record per CDR3 protein. The sample gives 500,000 to 550,000 distinct CDR3 sequences, roughly 7.9% of which show up once; around 14% is in the top ten. The material sequenced was PBMCs from blood, taken around 2 years after vaccination. The receptors shown here come from a man between 50 and 75 years old who received an inactivated influenza vaccine.

The sample holds a few counts of this clonotype. The J gene is TRBJ2-5, the V gene TRBV20-1; D not certain. Between the trimmed V and J ends, which lost 3 bases and 4 bases, there was a span of 12 bases. CDR1 and CDR2 from the germline V gene are DFQATT and SNEGSKA (reference sequence). This CDR3 contains 13 residues. CDR3 in amino acids: CSASWAGVETQYF. In DNA, the CDR3 is TGCAGTGCTAGTTGGGCTGGGGTAGAGACCCAGTACTTC.

Remarks on this clonotype: This could be a read error, since a much larger clone is one nucleotide away. The V gene is TRBV29-1, the J gene TRBJ1-3; no firm D call. Per the germline V gene, CDR1 is SQVTM and CDR2 is ANQGSEA. Trimming pared 6 bases from V and 2 bases from J, leaving 14 bases between. The CDR3 has 14 amino acids. The CDR3 DNA reads TGCAGCGTCATACCGGGTTCCGCTGGAAACACCATATATTTT. Translating it yields CSVIPGSAGNTIYF.

The rearrangement joins TRBV28 to TRBJ2-3; 10 positions match TRBD2. Trimming removed 7 bases from V and 4 bases from J; junction bases left unmatched: 8. The CDR3 extends over 15 amino acids. CDR1 and CDR2 (germline): MDHEN, SYDVKM. CDR3 coding DNA: TGTGCCAGCACTTTCTGGCTAGCGGGAGCAGATACGCAGTATTTT. Protein product: CASTFWLAGADTQYF. Looking up the rest from reference TRBV28 and TRBJ2-3 gives the full variable domain: DVKVTQSSRYLVKRTGEKVFLECVQDMDHENMFWYRQDPGLGLRLIYFSYDVKMKEKGDIPEGYSVSREKKERFSLILESASTNQTSMYLCASTFWLAGADTQYFGPGTRLTVL.

This clonotype was found many times. At one boundary the junction diverges from the germline segment, which might be a read error. The chain joins TRBV3-1 to TRBJ2-3; D not certain. This CDR3 spans 12 amino acids. Germline CDR1 is LGHDT and CDR2 is YNNKEL (reference sequence). The DNA of the CDR3 is TGTGCCAGCAGCCAAGAAGGCCGCCACCCGCGTTTT. Translated: CASSQEGRHPRF.

The V call is TRBV12-3 or TRBV12-4, the J call TRBJ2-2; D unresolved. There are 13 residues in the CDR3. With 5 bases removed from V and 1 base from J, the gap between germline ends came to 5 bases. The CDR3 DNA sequence: TGTGCCAGCAGTATCCAGAACACCGGGGAGCTGTTTTTT. Translation gives CASSIQNTGELFF.

Note on this clonotype: At one end, the junction sequence differs from germline, possibly due to a read error. J is TRBJ2-3 and V is TRBV10-3; D is possibly TRBD1 or TRBD2 (5 bases each). The CDR3 length is 17 residues. Germline V CDR1 and CDR2: ENHRY, SYGVKD. CDR3 protein: CAVSEMQGSGRADTQYF. The CDR3 nucleotides read TGTGCCGTCAGTGAAATGCAAGGGTCAGGGCGGGCAGATACGCAGTATTTT.

To note about this clonotype: A read error is possible here, since a much larger clone lies one base away. The chain uses TRBV20-1 and TRBJ2-5, with 7 nucleotides matching TRBD2. The length of the CDR3 is 14 residues. The germline CDR1 and CDR2 sequences are DFQATT and SNEGSKA (reference sequence). CDR3 DNA: TGCAGTGACCGCCCGACCGGCGGGGGAGAGATCCAGTACTTC. It specifies CSDRPTGGGEIQYF.

Concerning this clonotype itself: This may come from a read error, since a much larger clone is one base off. This chain connects TRBV7-3 to TRBJ2-2, with D possibly matching TRBD1 (5 bases). The germline CDR1 and CDR2 sequences are SGHTA and FQGTGA. The CDR3 contains 14 residues. V was cut by 3 bases and J by 5 bases, with 10 bases left in between. As DNA, the CDR3 is TGTGCCAGCAGCTTCCGGGCAGGGACCGGGGAGCTGTTTTTT. Its protein product is CASSFRAGTGELFF.

The chain combines TRBV5-1 with TRBJ1-2, with a tentative D call TRBD1 (5 bases). Trimming took 4 bases from V and 6 from J, leaving 13 bases between them. Germline assignment: CDR1 SGHRS and CDR2 YFSETQ. The CDR3 totals 13 residues. CDR3: CASSPGLKDGYTF. Here the CDR3 DNA reads TGCGCCAGCAGCCCGGGACTAAAGGATGGCTACACCTTC.

This clonotype was observed a handful of times. This chain connects TRBV29-1 to TRBJ2-3; D remains ambiguous. From germline, CDR1 is SQVTM and CDR2 ANQGSEA. The length of the CDR3 is 11 residues. The CDR3 coding sequence is TGCACCATTAGGGGCACAGATACGCAGTATTTT. Protein product: CTIRGTDTQYF.

J is TRBJ2-6 and V is TRBV7-9, with D uncertain. Per the germline V gene, CDR1 is SEHNR and CDR2 is FQNEAQ (reference sequence). Trimming stripped 4 bases from V and 2 bases from J, with 9 bases between. CDR3 length equals 15 residues. This chain's CDR3 is CASSSFIAGANVLTF. CDR3 bases: TGTGCCAGCAGCTCCTTTATTGCTGGGGCCAACGTCCTGACTTTC.

Ten or more counts support this clonotype. The rearrangement joins TRBV12-3 or TRBV12-4 to TRBJ1-2; 10 bases align to TRBD1. V shed 1 base and J 2 bases; nucleotides not matched to a gene: 4. The CDR3 has 16 amino acids. In nucleotides, the CDR3 is TGTGCCAGCAGTTTAGTACCGGGACAGGGGAACTATGGCTACACCTTC. This sequence encodes CASSLVPGQGNYGYTF.

CDR3 loop: CASSLRTRSDTQYF. DNA for the CDR3: TGTGCCAGCAGTCTAAGGACTAGATCAGATACGCAGTATTTT. The genes are TRBV7-9 and TRBJ2-3; 7 positions match TRBD2. This CDR3 region has 14 residues. V lost 6 bases to trimming and J lost 4 bases; unmatched junction nucleotides: 7. CDR1 SEHNR and CDR2 FQNEAQ come from the germline V gene (reference sequence).

The table lists this clonotype with many counts. The J gene is TRBJ2-7, the V gene TRBV5-1; 9 bases map to TRBD2. The CDR3 is made up of 15 amino acids. Germline V gives CDR1 SGHRS, CDR2 YFSETQ. J gave up 2 bases and V 4 bases, and 7 bases lay outside the gene matches. CDR3 nucleotides: TGCGCCAGCAGCCACTATAGCGGGAGCGCCTACGAGCAGTACTTC. Protein sequence: CASSHYSGSAYEQYF. The full variable domain, in which reference TRBV5-1 and TRBJ2-7 provide the parts outside the CDR3, is KAGVTQTPRYLIKTRGQQVTLSCSPISGHRSVSWYQQTPGQGLQFLFEYFSETQRNKGNFPGRFSGRQFSNSRSEMNVSTLELGDSALYLCASSHYSGSAYEQYFGPGTRLTVT.